This T cell receptor (beta chain) is drawn from a study of blood T cell repertoires in COVID-19. For the study at large: T cells, B-cell-depleted T cells, or PBMCs provided the cDNA or gDNA that served as material.

This CDR3 comprises 13 residues. Germline V gene lookup returns CDR1 SGHNT and CDR2 YENEEA. Trimming took 2 bases from V and 7 from J, leaving 12 bases between them. TCRdb's table, derived via immunoSEQ multiplex PCR, lists solely in-frame clones and lacks some. The data show roughly 200,000 clones, about 86% seen once. What was sequenced was peripheral blood. This TCR came from a man over 45 with active or convalescent COVID-19. The V call is TRBV11-3, the J call TRBJ2-7; TRBD1 is a possible D gene (6 bases). CDR3 in amino acids: CASSLLTGHEQYF. CDR3 DNA sequence: TGTGCCAGCAGCTTACTAACAGGGCATGAGCAGTACTTC.